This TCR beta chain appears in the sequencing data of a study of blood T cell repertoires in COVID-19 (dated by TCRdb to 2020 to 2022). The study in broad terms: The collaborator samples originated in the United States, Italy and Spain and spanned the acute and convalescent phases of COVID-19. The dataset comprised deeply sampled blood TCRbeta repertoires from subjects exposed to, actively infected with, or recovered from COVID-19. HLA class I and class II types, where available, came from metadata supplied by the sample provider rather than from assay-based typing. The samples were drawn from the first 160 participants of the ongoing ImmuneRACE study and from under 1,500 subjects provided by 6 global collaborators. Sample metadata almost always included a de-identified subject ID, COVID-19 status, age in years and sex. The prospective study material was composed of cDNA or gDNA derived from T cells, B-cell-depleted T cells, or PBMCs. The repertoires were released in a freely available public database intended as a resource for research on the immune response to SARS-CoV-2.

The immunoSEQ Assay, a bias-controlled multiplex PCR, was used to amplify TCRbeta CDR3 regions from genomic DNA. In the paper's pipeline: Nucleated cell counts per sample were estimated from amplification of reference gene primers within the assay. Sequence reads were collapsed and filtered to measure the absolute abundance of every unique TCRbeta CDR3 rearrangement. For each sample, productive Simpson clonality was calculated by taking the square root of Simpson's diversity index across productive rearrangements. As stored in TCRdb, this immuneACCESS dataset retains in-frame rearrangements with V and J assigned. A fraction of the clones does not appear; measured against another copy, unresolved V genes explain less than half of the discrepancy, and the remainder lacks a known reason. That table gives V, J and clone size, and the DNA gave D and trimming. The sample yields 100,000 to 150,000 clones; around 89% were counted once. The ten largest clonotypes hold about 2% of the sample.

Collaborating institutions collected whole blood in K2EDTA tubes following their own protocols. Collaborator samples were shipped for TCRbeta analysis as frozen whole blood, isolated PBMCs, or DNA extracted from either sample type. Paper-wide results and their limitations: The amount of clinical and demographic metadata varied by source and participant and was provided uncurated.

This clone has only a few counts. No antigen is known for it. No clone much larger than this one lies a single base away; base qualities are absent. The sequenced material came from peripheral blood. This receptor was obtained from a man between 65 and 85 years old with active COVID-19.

The CDR3 region reads CASSPRGLFYEQYF. The DNA sequence is given as TGTGCCAGCTCACCGAGGGGGCTCTTCTACGAGCAGTACTTC. The chain is made from TRBV2 and TRBJ2-7, with 7 bases in between that match TRBD1. The germline V gene provides CDR1 SNHLY and CDR2 FYNNEI. The V end gives up 8 bases and the J end 3 bases, leaving 10 bases in the junction not matched to a gene. The CDR3, cysteine through phenylalanine, is 14 amino acids long. The kept DNA is CDR3 alone, 42 bases in frame from the first base.